The present T cell receptor beta chain was sequenced within a study of shared clonotypes between healthy human individuals. As originally analysed: Quality scores were absent from the junction-only immunoSEQ sequences, so filtering differed. Assay: immunoSEQ multiplex PCR; the TCRdb copy retains only in-frame clones and omits some. That table supplies the V and J calls and clone size; D and trimming were determined from the DNA. The table shows around 2.5 million clones, with roughly 93% occurring only once. V lost 7 bases and J lost 5, with 8 bases in between. This CDR3 has 12 residues. The germline gives CDR1 MGHDK, CDR2 SYGVNS.

The chain uses TRBV25-1 and TRBJ2-2; D remains unclear. Sequencing input: naive CD4+ T cells from PBMCs. Noted subset: CD45RA+ positively selected. The clonotype originates from a man younger than 35 in good health. Some clones in this sample may be carry-over from other donors' samples. The CDR3 DNA reads TGTGCCAGCAAGTCGGAAACCGGGGAGCTGTTTTTT. Encoded protein: CASKSETGELFF.